These T cell receptor beta chains were read from a single sample in a study of control samples from healthy donors and cancer patients. Method: immunoSEQ multiplex PCR; TCRdb's copy keeps in-frame clones and lacks some. The data hold some 170,000 clones, with nearly 96% observed a single time. Sequencing was performed on blood. The origin of the receptors is a woman in her 30s in good health. The CDR3 runs from the conserved cysteine through the conserved F or W. The D gene is left open where the match is weak. Only part of the rows carry a size: once, few, many, or a class if the clone is expanded.

CDR3aa	CDR3nt	v_gene	j_gene	abundance	len	d_gene
CASSKAGGSTDTQYF	TGTGCCAGCAGCAAAGCGGGGGGGAGCACAGATACGCAGTATTTT	TRBV21-1	TRBJ2-3	NA	15	NA
CASSSSDTFLVF	TGTGCCAGCAGCTCATCGGACACCTTTCTTGTTTTT	TRBV5-5	TRBJ1-4	NA	12	NA
CASSFIRNNEQFF	TGTGCCAGCAGTTTTATCAGGAACAATGAGCAGTTCTTC	TRBV28	TRBJ2-1	NA	13	NA
CASSQDWATNEKLFF	TGTGCCAGCAGCCAAGATTGGGCAACTAATGAAAAACTGTTTTTT	TRBV4-2	TRBJ1-4	few	15	NA
CASSYSTGGYEQYF	TGTGCCAGCAGTTACTCGACAGGGGGCTACGAGCAGTACTTC	TRBV6-2/TRBV6-3	TRBJ2-7	NA	14	TRBD1
CASSPLRSGRSDTQYF	TGCGCCAGCAGCCCTTTAAGAAGCGGGAGGTCAGATACGCAGTATTTT	TRBV5-1	TRBJ2-3	NA	16	TRBD2
CSATGGGGYTF	TGCAGTGCCACCGGGGGGGGCGGCTACACCTTC	TRBV20-1	TRBJ1-2	NA	11	NA
CASSSPGTGGYEQYF	TGTGCCAGCAGCTCGCCCGGGACAGGGGGCTACGAGCAGTACTTC	TRBV5-4	TRBJ2-7	NA	15	TRBD1
CASSHETGDEQYF	TGTGCCAGCAGCCACGAGACAGGGGATGAGCAGTACTTC	TRBV2	TRBJ2-7	NA	13	TRBD1
CASSLATGLNTEAFF	TGTGCCAGCAGTTTAGCCACAGGGTTGAACACTGAAGCTTTCTTT	TRBV27	TRBJ1-1	NA	15	NA
CASSSRAETQYF	TGTGCCAGCAGCTCTAGGGCAGAGACCCAGTACTTC	TRBV7-2	TRBJ2-5	NA	12	NA
CASSTQFTDTQYF	TGTGCCAGCAGCACGCAGTTCACAGATACGCAGTATTTT	TRBV7-2	TRBJ2-3	NA	13	NA
CASSALRGKRTEAFF	TGTGCCAGCAGCGCCCTCAGGGGGAAGAGGACTGAAGCTTTCTTT	TRBV11-2	TRBJ1-1	NA	15	TRBD1
CASSLIGGISYNEQFF	TGTGCCAGCAGTTTGATAGGGGGCATTTCCTACAATGAGCAGTTCTTC	TRBV6-5	TRBJ2-1	NA	16	TRBD1
CAISESTLNRGHSPTEAFF	TGTGCCATCAGTGAGTCGACCCTCAACAGGGGGCACTCACCCACTGAAGCTTTCTTT	TRBV10-3	TRBJ1-1	NA	19	TRBD1
CASSQDLPSGDSSVDTQYF	TGTGCCAGCAGCCAAGATCTCCCTAGCGGAGACTCTAGCGTCGATACGCAGTATTTT	TRBV4-2	TRBJ2-3	NA	19	TRBD2
CASTLAAGELFF	TGCGCCAGCACACTAGCGGCCGGGGAGCTGTTTTTT	TRBV5-1	TRBJ2-2	NA	12	TRBD2
CASSFDGNNQPQHF	TGTGCCAGCAGTTTTGACGGCAACAATCAGCCCCAGCATTTT	TRBV6-5	TRBJ1-5	NA	14	NA
CASSYWDTPNEQYF	TGTGCCAGCAGTTACTGGGACACCCCGAACGAGCAGTACTTC	TRBV6-6	TRBJ2-7	NA	14	NA
CASSRHFGTEGNTIYF	TGTGCCAGCAGCCGCCACTTCGGGACAGAAGGAAACACCATATATTTT	TRBV14	TRBJ1-3	NA	16	TRBD1
CASSPQRGGLNEQFF	TGTGCCAGCTCACCCCAGCGGGGGGGCCTCAATGAGCAGTTCTTC	TRBV18	TRBJ2-1	NA	15	TRBD2
CASSRLYQPQHF	TGTGCCAGCAGCCGTCTGTACCAGCCCCAGCATTTT	TRBV7-2	TRBJ1-5	NA	12	NA
CASSLAAGTANTEAFF	TGCGCCAGCAGCTTGGCCGCGGGGACGGCGAACACTGAAGCTTTCTTT	TRBV5-1	TRBJ1-1	NA	16	NA
CASSLGYREAEQYF	TGTGCCAGCTCACTGGGCTACAGGGAGGCCGAGCAGTACTTC	TRBV18	TRBJ2-7	NA	14	NA
CASSTGSGYTF	TGTGCCAGTAGTACAGGGTCTGGCTACACCTTC	TRBV19	TRBJ1-2	NA	11	NA
CAWRLWTGFRETQYF	TGTGCCTGGAGGCTGTGGACAGGATTCCGAGAGACCCAGTACTTC	TRBV30	TRBJ2-5	NA	15	TRBD1
CASSSGVLEKLFF	TGTGCCAGCAGCTCAGGGGTTTTAGAAAAACTGTTTTTT	TRBV7-8	TRBJ1-4	once	13	NA
CASSPSETQYF	TGTGCCAGCTCACCATCAGAGACCCAGTACTTC	TRBV18	TRBJ2-5	NA	11	NA
CSVDPAERAYNEQFF	TGCAGCGTTGACCCGGCGGAGAGGGCCTACAATGAGCAGTTCTTC	TRBV29-1	TRBJ2-1	NA	15	NA
CASRTGTDYNSPLHF	TGTGCCAGCAGAACCGGGACCGATTATAATTCACCCCTCCACTTT	TRBV28	TRBJ1-6	NA	15	NA
CASSRFIDRTDTQYF	TGTGCCAGCAGCCGATTTATAGACCGCACAGATACGCAGTATTTT	TRBV7-3	TRBJ2-3	NA	15	NA
CAISGPEDDQYF	TGTGCCATCAGCGGCCCGGAGGATGACCAGTACTTC	TRBV10-3	TRBJ2-5	NA	12	NA
CASSELLGTLSTDTQYF	TGTGCCAGCAGTGAATTGTTGGGGACGCTGAGCACAGATACGCAGTATTTT	TRBV2	TRBJ2-3	NA	17	NA
CASSQSGAGTEAFF	TGTGCCAGCAGCCAATCCGGGGCAGGGACTGAAGCTTTCTTT	TRBV16	TRBJ1-1	NA	14	NA
CASRPTGGTTEAFF	TGTGCCAGCAGACCGACAGGGGGCACAACTGAAGCTTTCTTT	TRBV6-5	TRBJ1-1	NA	14	TRBD1
CASSFRGNQPQHF	TGTGCCAGCAGTTTTCGTGGCAATCAGCCCCAGCATTTT	TRBV27	TRBJ1-5	NA	13	NA
CASRGGQNYGYTF	TGTGCCAGCAGGGGGGGACAGAACTATGGCTACACCTTC	TRBV28	TRBJ1-2	NA	13	TRBD1
CATSRVYRLDQPQHF	TGTGCCACCAGCAGAGTTTATAGGTTGGATCAGCCCCAGCATTTT	TRBV15	TRBJ1-5	NA	15	NA
CASRGTSGLSSYNEQFF	TGTGCCAGCAGAGGGACTAGCGGCTTGAGCTCCTACAATGAGCAGTTCTTC	TRBV5-8	TRBJ2-1	NA	17	TRBD2
CATRAGTGVFNEQFF	TGTGCCACCAGGGCCGGGACAGGGGTTTTCAATGAGCAGTTCTTC	TRBV24-1	TRBJ2-1	NA	15	TRBD1
CASSLLAGSGNTIYF	TGTGCCAGCAGTTTATTGGCAGGGTCAGGAAACACCATATATTTT	TRBV28	TRBJ1-3	NA	15	NA
CASSKHHRDDTEAFF	TGTGCCAGCAGCAAACACCACAGGGACGACACTGAAGCTTTCTTT	TRBV2	TRBJ1-1	NA	15	NA
CASSLVRANTGELFF	TGTGCCAGCAGCTTAGTCAGGGCGAACACCGGGGAGCTGTTTTTT	TRBV11-2	TRBJ2-2	NA	15	NA
CASSLGSGSPSETQYF	TGTGCCAGCTCCTTGGGTAGCGGGAGTCCTTCAGAGACCCAGTACTTC	TRBV27	TRBJ2-5	NA	16	TRBD2
CASSLFLYEQYF	TGTGCCAGCAGTCTCTTTCTCTACGAGCAGTACTTC	TRBV12-3/TRBV12-4	TRBJ2-7	NA	12	NA
CASSRFTGETQYF	TGTGCCAGCTCGCGGTTTACTGGGGAGACCCAGTACTTC	TRBV2	TRBJ2-5	NA	13	NA
CASSLRDRVGGEQYF	TGTGCCAGCAGTTTAAGGGACAGGGTTGGTGGCGAGCAGTACTTC	TRBV28	TRBJ2-7	NA	15	TRBD1
CASSYRGYEQYF	TGTGCCAGCAGTTACCGGGGATACGAGCAGTACTTC	TRBV27	TRBJ2-7	NA	12	NA
CASSFARVDTGELFF	TGTGCCAGCAGCTTCGCCCGGGTCGACACCGGGGAGCTGTTTTTT	TRBV11-3	TRBJ2-2	NA	15	NA
CASSIGGSSPLHF	TGTGCCAGCAGTATAGGGGGCAGCTCACCCCTCCACTTT	TRBV6-5	TRBJ1-6	once	13	TRBD1
CATSGRGIFADTQYF	TGTGCCACCAGCGGGAGAGGGATTTTCGCAGATACGCAGTATTTT	TRBV24-1	TRBJ2-3	NA	15	NA
CASSVPGRSCTF	TGTGCCAGCAGCGTACCGGGACGGTCGTGCACCTTC	TRBV9	TRBJ1-2	NA	12	NA
CASRKTGDEQFF	TGTGCCAGCAGGAAGACAGGGGATGAGCAGTTCTTC	TRBV7-9	TRBJ2-1	NA	12	TRBD1
CAISGTGIAPYGYTF	TGTGCCATCAGTGGAACCGGGATAGCCCCGTATGGCTACACCTTC	TRBV10-3	TRBJ1-2	NA	15	NA
CASSKTTGGGRNEQFF	TGTGCCAGCAGCAAAACTACTGGGGGGGGTCGGAATGAGCAGTTCTTC	TRBV21-1	TRBJ2-1	NA	16	NA
CASSYPTAGNTIYF	TGTGCCAGCAGTTATCCGACAGCAGGAAACACCATATATTTT	TRBV6-6	TRBJ1-3	NA	14	NA